This T cell receptor (beta chain) derives from a study of post-analysis software for immune sequencing data. Every TCR beta cDNA library bore unique molecular identifiers. One entry per CDR3 protein, called by TCRdb with MiXCR from the PCR reads. The data hold about 680,000 distinct CDR3 sequences, with over 45% observed a single time. On this clonotype: Its cognate antigen is unknown. Its ends do not fully match the called genes, so a read error is possible.

The germline CDR1 and CDR2 sequences are DFQATT and SNEGSKA (reference sequence). This CDR3 comprises 16 residues. Findings and caveats of the study: Controls significantly exceeded multiple sclerosis patients in normalized Chao1 diversity. Those samples that were prepared in the same batch co-clustered strongly by F measure. Patients used five TRBV segments, including TRBV5-6, TRBV5-1 and TRBV20-1, more often than controls.

Input material: blood. The receptor was isolated from a girl under 10 years old with multiple sclerosis. V is TRBV20-1 and J is TRBJ2-4, with 14 bases lining up with TRBD2. The DNA of the CDR3 is TGCAGTGCGAGAGAAACCGGGACTAGCGGGGGAAACATTCAGTACTTC. Amino acids: CSARETGTSGGNIQYF.